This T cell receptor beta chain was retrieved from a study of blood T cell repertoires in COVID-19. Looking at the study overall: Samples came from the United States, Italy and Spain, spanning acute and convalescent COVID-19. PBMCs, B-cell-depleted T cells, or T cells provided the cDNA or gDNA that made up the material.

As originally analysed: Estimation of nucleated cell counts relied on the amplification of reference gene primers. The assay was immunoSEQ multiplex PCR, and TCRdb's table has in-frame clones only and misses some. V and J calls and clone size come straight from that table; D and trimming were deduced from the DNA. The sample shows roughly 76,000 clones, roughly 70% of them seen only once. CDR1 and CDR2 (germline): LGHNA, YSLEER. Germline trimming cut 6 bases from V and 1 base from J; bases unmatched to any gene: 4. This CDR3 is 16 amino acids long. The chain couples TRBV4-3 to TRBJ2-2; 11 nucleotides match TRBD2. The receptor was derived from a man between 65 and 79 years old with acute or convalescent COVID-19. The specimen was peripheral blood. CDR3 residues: CASRAGTSGNTGELFF. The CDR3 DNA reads TGCGCCAGCAGAGCCGGGACTAGCGGGAACACCGGGGAGCTGTTTTTT.